The sequence of this TCR beta chain was determined in a study of response to subunit inactivated influenza vaccine. Turning to this clonotype: Its antigen is not known.

TCRdb ran MiXCR on the RT-PCR reads and lists one entry per CDR3 protein. Of 650,000 to 800,000 distinct CDR3 sequences listed, roughly 14% were seen once; the top ten hold around 6.5%. Whole-study results and caveats: Each seasonal influenza vaccination, the authors suggested, recruits few new T cells.

The CDR3 is 17 amino acids. The V segment lost 4 bases and the J segment 0 bases; nucleotides outside the gene matches: 2. Germline lookup yields CDR1 KGHDR and CDR2 SFDVKD. The clonotype originates from a man aged 50 to 59 who received an inactivated influenza vaccine. The rearrangement joins TRBV24-1 to TRBJ2-5, with TRBD2 identical over 15 bases. This material consisted of PBMCs from blood, taken around two weeks before vaccination. The CDR3 protein is CATSDGLAGGYQETQYF. DNA for the CDR3: TGTGCCACCAGTGACGGACTAGCGGGAGGGTACCAAGAGACCCAGTACTTC.